This T cell receptor (beta chain) was identified during a study of cytomegalovirus exposure and HLA in healthy donors. Study results and limitations: TCR beta sequences numbering roughly 16,000 were associated with HLA alleles at 0.05 false discovery rate in a later analysis.

PCR used 60 Vbeta primers and 13 Jbeta primers. TCRdb's copy holds only in-frame clones and misses some; the assay was immunoSEQ multiplex PCR. Of about 260,000 clones in the sample, around four fifths were seen once. To note about this clone: Its matching antigen is unknown.

The origin of this receptor is a woman aged 40 to 50 in good health and CMV-seropositive. Sequenced input: PBMCs.

The CDR3 loop is CASSSWDRDYEQYF. CDR3 bases: TGTGCCAGCAGTTCCTGGGACAGGGACTACGAGCAGTACTTC. This chain joins TRBV27 and TRBJ2-7; 9 bases align to TRBD1. The V gene end was trimmed by 4 bases and the J gene end by 3 bases; junction bases not matched to a gene: 4. CDR1 and CDR2 (germline): MNHEY, SMNVEV (reference sequence). The length of the CDR3 is 14 residues.